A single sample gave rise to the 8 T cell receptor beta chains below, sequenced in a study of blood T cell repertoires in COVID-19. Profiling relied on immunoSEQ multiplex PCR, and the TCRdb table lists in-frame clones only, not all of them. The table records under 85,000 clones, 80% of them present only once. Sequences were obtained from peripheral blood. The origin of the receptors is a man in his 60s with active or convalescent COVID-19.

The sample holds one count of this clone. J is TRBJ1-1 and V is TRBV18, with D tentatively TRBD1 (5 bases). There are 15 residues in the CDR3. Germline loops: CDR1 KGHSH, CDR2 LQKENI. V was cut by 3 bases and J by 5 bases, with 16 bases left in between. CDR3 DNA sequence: TGTGCCAGCTCACCGTCGGTGGGGGGACGGACTGAAGCTTTCTTT. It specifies CASSPSVGGRTEAFF. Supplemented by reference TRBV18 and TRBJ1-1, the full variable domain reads NAGVMQNPRHLVRRRGQEARLRCSPMKGHSHVYWYRQLPEEGLKFMVYLQKENIIDESGMPKERFSAEFPKEGPSILRIQQVVRGDSAAYFCASSPSVGGRTEAFFGQGTRLTVV.

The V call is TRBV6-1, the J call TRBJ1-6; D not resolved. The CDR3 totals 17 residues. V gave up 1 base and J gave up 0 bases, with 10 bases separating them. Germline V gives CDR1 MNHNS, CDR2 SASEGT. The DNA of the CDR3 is TGTGCCAGCAGTGAAGTGGGAGGGAGCTCCTATAATTCACCCCTCCACTTT. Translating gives CASSEVGGSSYNSPLHF.

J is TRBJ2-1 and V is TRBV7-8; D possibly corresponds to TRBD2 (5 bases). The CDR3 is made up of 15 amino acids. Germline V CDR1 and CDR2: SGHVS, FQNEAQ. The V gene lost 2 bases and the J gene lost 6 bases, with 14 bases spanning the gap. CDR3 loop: CASSLQAVDSNEQFF. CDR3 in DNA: TGTGCCAGCAGCTTACAAGCGGTGGATAGCAATGAGCAGTTCTTC.

CDR3 region: CASSLGTGVAGNTIYF. In nucleotides, the CDR3 is TGTGCCAGCAGCTTAGGGACAGGGGTAGCTGGAAACACCATATATTTT. The rearrangement uses TRBV7-9 and TRBJ1-3, with 9 positions matching TRBD1. Germline V gives CDR1 SEHNR, CDR2 FQNEAQ (reference sequence). CDR3 length: 16 amino acids. Trimming removed 1 base from V and 2 bases from J; junction bases left unmatched: 3.

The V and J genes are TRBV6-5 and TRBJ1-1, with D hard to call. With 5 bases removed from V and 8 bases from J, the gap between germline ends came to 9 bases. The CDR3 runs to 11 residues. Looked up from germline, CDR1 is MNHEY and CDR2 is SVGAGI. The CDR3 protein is CASSHSLEAFF. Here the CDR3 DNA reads TGTGCCAGCAGTCACAGCCTCGAAGCTTTCTTT.

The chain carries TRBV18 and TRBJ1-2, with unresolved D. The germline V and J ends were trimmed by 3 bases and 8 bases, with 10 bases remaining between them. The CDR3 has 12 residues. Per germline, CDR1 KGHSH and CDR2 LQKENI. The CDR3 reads CASSPREGGYTF. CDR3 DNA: TGTGCCAGCTCACCGAGGGAGGGAGGCTACACCTTC.

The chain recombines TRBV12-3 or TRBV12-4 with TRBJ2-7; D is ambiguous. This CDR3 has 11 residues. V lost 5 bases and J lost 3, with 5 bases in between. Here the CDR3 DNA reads TGTGCCAGCAGTCCCAGCTACGAGCAGTACTTC. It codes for CASSPSYEQYF.

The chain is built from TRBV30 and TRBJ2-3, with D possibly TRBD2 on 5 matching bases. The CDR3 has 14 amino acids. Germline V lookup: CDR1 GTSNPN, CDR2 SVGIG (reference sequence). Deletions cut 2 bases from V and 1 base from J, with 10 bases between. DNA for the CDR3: TGTGCCTGGAGTCCGGGAATTCGCACAGATACGCAGTATTTT. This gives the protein CAWSPGIRTDTQYF. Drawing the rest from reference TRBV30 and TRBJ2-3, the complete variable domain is SQTIHQWPATLVQPVGSPLSLECTVEGTSNPNLYWYRQAAGRGLQLLFYSVGIGQISSEVPQNLSASRPQDRQFILSSKKLLLSDSGFYLCAWSPGIRTDTQYFGPGTRLTVL.